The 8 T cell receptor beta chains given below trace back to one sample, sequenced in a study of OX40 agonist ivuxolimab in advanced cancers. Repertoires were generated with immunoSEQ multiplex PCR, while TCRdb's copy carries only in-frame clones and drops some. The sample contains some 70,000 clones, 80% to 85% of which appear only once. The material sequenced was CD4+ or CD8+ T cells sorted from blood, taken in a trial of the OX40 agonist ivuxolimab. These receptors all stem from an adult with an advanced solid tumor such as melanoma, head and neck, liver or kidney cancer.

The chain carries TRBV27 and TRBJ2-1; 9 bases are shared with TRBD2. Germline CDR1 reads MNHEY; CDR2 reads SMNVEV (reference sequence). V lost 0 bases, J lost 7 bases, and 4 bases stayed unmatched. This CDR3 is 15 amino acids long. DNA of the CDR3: TGTGCCAGCAGTTTATCGCGGGGGGGGTCGAATGAGCAGTTCTTC. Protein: CASSLSRGGSNEQFF.

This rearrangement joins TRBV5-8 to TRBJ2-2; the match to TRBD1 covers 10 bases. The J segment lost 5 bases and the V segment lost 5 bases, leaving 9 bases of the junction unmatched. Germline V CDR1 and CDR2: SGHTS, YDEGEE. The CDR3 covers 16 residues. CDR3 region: CASRQTGGGRTGELFF. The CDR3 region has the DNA TGTGCCAGCAGGCAGACAGGGGGCGGAAGAACCGGGGAGCTGTTTTTT.

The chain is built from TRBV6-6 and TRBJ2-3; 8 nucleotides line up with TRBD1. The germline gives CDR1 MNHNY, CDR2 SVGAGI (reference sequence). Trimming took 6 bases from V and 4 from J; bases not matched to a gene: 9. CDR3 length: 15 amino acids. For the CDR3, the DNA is TGTGCCAGCAGCTCGACCGGGACAGGAGCAGATACGCAGTATTTT. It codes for CASSSTGTGADTQYF.

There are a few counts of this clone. CDR3 in amino acids: CASSALGLKTQYF. For the CDR3, the DNA is TGTGCCAGCAGTGCGCTGGGGTTGAAGACCCAGTACTTC. The rearrangement uses TRBV6-1 and TRBJ2-5; D ambiguous. Per the germline V gene, CDR1 is MNHNS and CDR2 is SASEGT. V was clipped by 4 bases and J by 6 bases, with 12 bases between them. The CDR3 runs to 13 residues.

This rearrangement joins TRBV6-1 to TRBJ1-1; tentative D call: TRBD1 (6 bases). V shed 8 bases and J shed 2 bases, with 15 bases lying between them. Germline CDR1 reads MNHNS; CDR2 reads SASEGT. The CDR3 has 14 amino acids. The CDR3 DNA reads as TGTGCCAGCCGACAGGAATCGGGAAACACTGAAGCTTTCTTT. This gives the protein CASRQESGNTEAFF.

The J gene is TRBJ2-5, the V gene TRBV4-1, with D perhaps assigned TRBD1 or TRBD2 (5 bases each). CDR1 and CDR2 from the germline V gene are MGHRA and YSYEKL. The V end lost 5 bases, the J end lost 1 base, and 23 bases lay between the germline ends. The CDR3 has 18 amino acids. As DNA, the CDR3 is TGCGCCAGCAGCTCGCGTCGGGGCAGGGACGGCCCCCAAGAGACCCAGTACTTC. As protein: CASSSRRGRDGPQETQYF.

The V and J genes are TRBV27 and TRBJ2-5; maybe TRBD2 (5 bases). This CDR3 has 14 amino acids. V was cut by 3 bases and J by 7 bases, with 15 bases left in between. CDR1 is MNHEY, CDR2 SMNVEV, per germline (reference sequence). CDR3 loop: CASSFDPDFRTQYF. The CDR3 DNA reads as TGTGCCAGCAGTTTTGACCCGGACTTCAGGACCCAGTACTTC.

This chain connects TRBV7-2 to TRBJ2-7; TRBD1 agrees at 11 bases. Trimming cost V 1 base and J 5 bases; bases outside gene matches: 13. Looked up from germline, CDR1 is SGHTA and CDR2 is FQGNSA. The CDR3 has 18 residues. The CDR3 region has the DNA TGTGCCAGCAGCTTAGGGACAGGGGGCGGCTATTGGAGGAACGAGCAGTACTTC. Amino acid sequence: CASSLGTGGGYWRNEQYF.